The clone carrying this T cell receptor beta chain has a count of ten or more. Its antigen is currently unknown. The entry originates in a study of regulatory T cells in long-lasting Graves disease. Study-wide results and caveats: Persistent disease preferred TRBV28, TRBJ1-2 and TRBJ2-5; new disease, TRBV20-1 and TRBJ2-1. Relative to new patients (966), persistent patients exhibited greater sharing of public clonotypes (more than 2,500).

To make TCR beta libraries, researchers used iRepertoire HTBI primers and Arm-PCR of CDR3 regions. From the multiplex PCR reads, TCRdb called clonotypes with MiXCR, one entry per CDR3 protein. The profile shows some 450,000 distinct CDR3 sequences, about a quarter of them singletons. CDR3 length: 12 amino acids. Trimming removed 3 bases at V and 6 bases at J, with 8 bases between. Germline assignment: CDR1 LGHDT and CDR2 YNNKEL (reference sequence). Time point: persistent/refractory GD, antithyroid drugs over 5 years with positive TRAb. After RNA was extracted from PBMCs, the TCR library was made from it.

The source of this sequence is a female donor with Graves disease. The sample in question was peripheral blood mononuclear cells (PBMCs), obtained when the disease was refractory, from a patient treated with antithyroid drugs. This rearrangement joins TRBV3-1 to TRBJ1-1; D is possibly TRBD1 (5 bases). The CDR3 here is CASSQDTSEAFF. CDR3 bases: TGTGCCAGCAGCCAGGACACCTCTGAAGCTTTCTTT.